This T cell receptor beta chain emerged from a study of cytomegalovirus exposure and HLA in healthy donors listed by TCRdb under 2017. For the study in its entirety: In an earlier analysis of about 560 of the donors, 276 Gb of sequence data and about 110 million unique TCR beta sequences from about 190 million T cells were reported. Both class I and class II loci were covered by HLA typing, at four-digit resolution. Typing coverage varied by locus: roughly 629-640 donors for A, B, C, DRB1 and DQB1; 500 to 550 for DQA1; about 590 for DPA1; fewer than 480 for DPB1. To study patterns of TCR occurrence, a later analysis re-analyzed previously published TCR beta repertoires from around 660 donors and added high-resolution HLA genotyping. Of the 300 to 500 genotyped donors, 81% were placed in the genetic ancestry cluster associated with self-reported Caucasian donors. About 280 gigabases of sequencing data and tens of millions of unique TCR sequences were included in an early release covering about 620 HLA-typed donors. Alongside the repertoire data, information on donor age, sex, ethnicity and CMV serostatus was compiled. Among about 360 genotyped donors of the cohort, an average of about 240,000 unique TCR beta nucleotide sequences were sequenced per donor, around 20% of them non-productive. About five DR-DQ haplotypes were treated as single units for association and clustering because of strong linkage in the cohort. A later genetic analysis took genome-wide SNP genotypes for about 55% of the 666 donors and used that subset as a discovery cohort. Every discovery cohort repertoire had been produced on one sequencing platform. An earlier analysis of fewer than 700 of the donors applied high-throughput TCR beta sequencing to assess whether each TCR beta V gene segment acted as functional or pseudogenic. The study was designed to test whether signatures of past pathogen exposure could be identified by cataloging public T cell receptors. High-throughput TCR immunosequencing, statistical association of individual TCRs with disease status, and machine learning were combined to predict cytomegalovirus infection status. Using immunosequencing, the study profiled T cell repertoires from fewer than 700 subjects and related those repertoires to cytomegalovirus serostatus. Rather than drawing on any new phenotypic data, the later analysis identified candidate immune exposures from TCR beta sequences and the way those sequences occurred across donors. A separate validation cohort of over a hundred different subjects was used in addition to the roughly 670-subject first cohort. Beyond this particular receptor, the publication reports: In a later analysis, the rate of TCR association differed among HLA loci, with DRB1 alleles having the most associated TCRs and HLA-C alleles having the fewest. In a later analysis, HLA-associated TCR beta chains showed more clonal expansion and lower generation probabilities than non-associated chains that were equally common. A further reported finding was that TCR beta sequences accurately predicted the HLA-A and HLA-B alleles for most subjects in the first cohort. It was suggested by the authors that the approach could potentially be generalized to other disease states and immunological phenotypes. Correlated functional status among segregating V segments might be attributable to linkage disequilibrium, but an unknown experimental factor could not be ruled out. The earlier analysis of approximately 590 of the donors excluded fewer than 20 rarely observed V segments, including chromosome 9 orphons, because counts were too low. CMV serostatus was the only immune exposure information available for the cohort. The classifier was reported to diagnose cytomegalovirus status with high specificity and sensitivity in both the original cohort and the validation cohort. Broadly in line with IMGT annotations, most TCR beta V segments showed up in productive rearrangements about 87% or about 30% of the time in an earlier analysis of about 500 of the donors. According to a later genetic analysis, donors in an Asian-associated ancestry cluster had fewer N-insertions in productive TCRs than the roughly 670-donor mean. A few of the identified cytomegalovirus-associated TCR beta chains were confirmed in vitro to be specific for cytomegalovirus antigens. Because HLA typing was missing for some donors at each locus, association tests included only the typed subset. A cluster of highly shared sequence variants was judged likely to be a technical artifact of the sequencing pipeline. According to a later analysis, parvovirus B19, influenza, CMV and Epstein-Barr virus appeared linked to several top co-occurrence clusters. A later analysis associated 15,000 to 20,000 TCR beta sequences with specific HLA alleles at a false discovery rate of 0.05. Strong co-occurrence of HLA alleles, especially DR and DQ, made assigning TCR associations to individual alleles difficult. The 87-base-pair reads could not distinguish some IMGT-functional V segments, including TRBV6-2 and TRBV6-3, so those segments were excluded. This cohort had only TCR beta chains sequenced, and the lack of alpha or paired-chain data limited which features could be detected. According to a later analysis, most CMV-associated TCR beta chains appeared to be HLA-restricted, and the HLA associations seemed to be driven largely by CMV exposure. Sequencing depth was assumed to be roughly uniform across donors in the presence/absence analyses, though that assumption may not hold. In the study, roughly 160 TCR beta chains were listed as associated with cytomegalovirus. A later genetic analysis associated a missense DCLRE1C variant with V-gene and J-gene trimming of TCR beta chains, and an independent cohort replicated the association. While some public TCRs were present in many individuals, most TCR sequences turned up only very rarely across donors.

The CDR3, cysteine through phenylalanine, is 17 amino acids long. CDR3 DNA only is kept here, 51 bases in frame from base 1. The germline V gene (reference sequence) sets CDR1 to LNHNV and CDR2 to YYDKDF. Trimming accounts for 0 bases at V and 4 bases at J, while the number of junction bases matched to no gene is 9. The cohort was made up of about 610 healthy bone marrow donors. At the time of sampling, every cohort member was nominally healthy, though immune exposures that went unrecorded were likely present. The donor was CMV seropositive and was included in the group of 250 to 350 seropositive cohort members. Each donor provided a peripheral blood sample, and peripheral blood mononuclear cells were used for TCR beta sequencing. Genomic DNA was extracted from the blood cell samples with the Qiagen DNeasy Blood Extraction Kit. The library came from the immunoSEQ multiplex PCR assay. For the multiplex PCR, a mixture combining 60 forward primers for TCR Vbeta segments and 13 reverse primers for TCR Jbeta segments was used. Amplification of the CDR3 region of rearranged TCR beta genes was performed with a multiplex PCR assay on genomic DNA. The amplified TCR beta libraries were sequenced on the Illumina HiSeq System as 87-base-pair reads. The authors' analysis ran thus. In a later analysis, roughly 80 million unique TCR beta chains were counted across the approximately 640 repertoires, and approximately 11 million of these chains were shared by at least two donors. Raw reads were error-corrected and collapsed into unique sequences by a nearest-neighbor algorithm in which closely related sequences were merged to remove PCR and sequencing errors. To assign V, D and J gene segments, CDR3 sequences were aligned to IMGT reference sequences. Each retained sequence needed at least a six-nucleotide match to both a V gene segment and a J gene segment. Rearrangements were classified as productive when the CDR3 lacked stop codons and remained in frame with V and J, and all other rearrangements were classified as non-productive. CDR3 was defined by IMGT convention, running from the second conserved V-encoded cysteine to the conserved J-encoded phenylalanine. Sequences without an unambiguous match to a single V gene segment were excluded from the earlier analysis of approximately 600 of the donors. An earlier analysis of a few hundred of the donors classified V segments as functional when productive rearrangements were above 56.7% and as segregating when the standard deviation between donors was above 5%. A statistical classification framework was developed to diagnose cytomegalovirus status using the catalog of TCR beta chain sequences. In a later analysis, TCR nucleotide sequences were compared against IMGT/GENE-DB human TR gene sequences so that V and J genes could be assigned. The TCRdist pipeline was used in a later analysis to assign CDR3 sequences and most-parsimonious VDJ recombination scenarios. In a later analysis, each TCR beta chain was defined by its CDR3 amino acid sequence together with its V-gene family, and reads lacking a unique V-gene family were excluded. In a later analysis, 450 to 600 highly shared, low-generation-probability nucleotide sequences were removed to address suspected cross-contamination and a sequencing artifact. In a later analysis, a clonal expansion index was calculated for each public chain from normalized within-repertoire ranks of inferred template counts. Generation probabilities in a later analysis came from a VDJ recombination model fitted to out-of-frame rearrangements, and those results were checked against IGoR. In a later analysis, hypergeometric tests were used to score TCR-TCR, TCR-HLA and TCR-CMV co-occurrence, with a repertoire-size bias correction applied to TCR pairs. In a later analysis, false discovery rates were estimated by permuting HLA or CMV assignments 20 times. In a later analysis, co-occurring TCRs were grouped using DBSCAN, and TCRdist sequence similarity was added for clustering within HLA-allele-positive subsets. Co-occurrence clustering excluded repertoires with fewer than 30,000 or more than 120,000 public chains, plus five with anomalous nucleotide sharing. In TCRdb, the immuneACCESS table is reduced to in-frame sequences with V and J assigned. These tables do not hold every clone; where another copy was compared, an unresolved V gene accounts for under half, and the others remain unexplained. V and J calls and clone size are those listed in that table; D and trimming were worked out from the DNA. The sample table holds about 39,000 clones. Clones ranked in the top ten supply 3% to 4% of the sample.

Concerning this clone: Its specific antigen is unknown.

The sample consisted of PBMCs. The rearrangement combines TRBV15 with TRBJ2-1; TRBD1 aligns with 7 central bases. This TCR was sampled from a woman in her 30s in good health and CMV-seropositive. DNA sequence: TGTGCCACCAGCAGAGAAATGGGGGACAGCGAATACAATGAGCAGTTCTTC. It translates as CATSREMGDSEYNEQFF.